Listed below are T cell receptor beta chains from one sample, sequenced in a study of cytotoxic CD8 clonotypes in ibrutinib-treated CLL. The table came from immunoSEQ multiplex PCR; TCRdb's copy has only in-frame clones and leaves some out. The sample shows approximately 17,000 clones, approximately 67% of them seen only once. The sample consisted of PBMCs, taken before ibrutinib treatment. The source of these receptors is a human donor with chronic lymphocytic leukemia. The CDR3 runs from the conserved cysteine through the conserved F or W. Fields, in order: CDR3 protein, CDR3 DNA, D gene, clone size, V gene, J gene. The D gene is left open where the match is weak. Some rows have no size entry. The others give once, few or many, or a class for an expanded clone.

cdr3_aa: CASSFGPAQGETQYF; cdr3_nt: TGTGCCAGCAGCTTCGGCCCAGCTCAAGGAGAGACCCAGTACTTC; d_call: .; clone_size: .; v_call: TRBV7-9; j_call: TRBJ2-5
cdr3_aa: CASRRGGATGNTIYF; cdr3_nt: TGTGCCAGCAGGAGGGGGGGGGCAACTGGAAACACCATATATTTT; d_call: .; clone_size: .; v_call: TRBV13; j_call: TRBJ1-3
cdr3_aa: CASNNRILNEKLFF; cdr3_nt: TGTGCCAGCAATAACAGGATCTTGAATGAAAAACTGTTTTTT; d_call: .; clone_size: few; v_call: TRBV2; j_call: TRBJ1-4
cdr3_aa: CSVVAGGEVAQHF; cdr3_nt: TGCAGCGTTGTCGCAGGGGGCGAGGTTGCCCAGCATTTT; d_call: TRBD1; clone_size: .; v_call: TRBV29-1; j_call: TRBJ1-5
cdr3_aa: CAISEWVTTKAKGNEQFF; cdr3_nt: TGTGCCATCAGTGAGTGGGTGACCACCAAAGCAAAGGGTAATGAGCAGTTCTTC; d_call: .; clone_size: once; v_call: TRBV10-3; j_call: TRBJ2-1
cdr3_aa: CASSPKTRGSTEAFF; cdr3_nt: TGTGCCAGCAGTCCCAAGACAAGGGGTAGCACTGAAGCTTTCTTT; d_call: .; clone_size: .; v_call: TRBV27; j_call: TRBJ1-1
cdr3_aa: CASREDGTSLSYEQYF; cdr3_nt: TGCGCCAGCAGGGAAGATGGGACCTCCCTCTCCTACGAGCAGTACTTC; d_call: .; clone_size: .; v_call: TRBV5-1; j_call: TRBJ2-7
cdr3_aa: CASSLEGSGGEQFF; cdr3_nt: TGCGCCAGCAGCTTGGAAGGTAGCGGGGGCGAGCAGTTCTTC; d_call: TRBD2; clone_size: .; v_call: TRBV5-1; j_call: TRBJ2-1
cdr3_aa: CASSFTYEQYF; cdr3_nt: TGTGCCAGCAGCTTTACCTACGAGCAGTACTTC; d_call: .; clone_size: few; v_call: TRBV5-8; j_call: TRBJ2-7
cdr3_aa: CASSIPTDTQYF; cdr3_nt: TGTGCCAGTAGTATCCCTACAGATACGCAGTATTTT; d_call: .; clone_size: .; v_call: TRBV19; j_call: TRBJ2-3
cdr3_aa: CASSPQTRGGGQPQHF; cdr3_nt: TGTGCCAGCAGTCCCCAGACCCGCGGCGGTGGACAGCCCCAGCATTTT; d_call: .; clone_size: .; v_call: TRBV28; j_call: TRBJ1-5
cdr3_aa: CASSFPISGANVLTF; cdr3_nt: TGTGCCAGCAGCTTTCCCATCTCTGGGGCCAACGTCCTGACTTTC; d_call: .; clone_size: .; v_call: TRBV5-8; j_call: TRBJ2-6
cdr3_aa: CASSYGTSGGVETQYF; cdr3_nt: TGTGCCAGCAGCTACGGGACTAGCGGGGGGGTCGAGACCCAGTACTTC; d_call: TRBD2; clone_size: .; v_call: TRBV7-9; j_call: TRBJ2-5
cdr3_aa: CASSLEGAAYREQFF; cdr3_nt: TGTGCCAGCAGCCTAGAGGGGGCCGCGTACAGGGAGCAGTTCTTC; d_call: TRBD1; clone_size: few; v_call: TRBV9; j_call: TRBJ2-1
cdr3_aa: CASSPGTSGPSYEQYF; cdr3_nt: TGTGCCAGCAGCCCCGGGACTAGCGGTCCTTCCTACGAGCAGTACTTC; d_call: TRBD2; clone_size: .; v_call: TRBV7-2; j_call: TRBJ2-7
cdr3_aa: CASSQVVYSPLHF; cdr3_nt: TGTGCCAGCAGCCAAGTTGTGTATTCACCCCTCCACTTT; d_call: .; clone_size: .; v_call: TRBV14; j_call: TRBJ1-6
cdr3_aa: CASSLVLNEQYF; cdr3_nt: TGTGCCAGCAGCTTAGTCTTAAACGAGCAGTACTTC; d_call: .; clone_size: .; v_call: TRBV7-2; j_call: TRBJ2-7
cdr3_aa: CASSGHFKETQYF; cdr3_nt: TGTGCCAGCAGCGGACATTTCAAAGAGACCCAGTACTTC; d_call: .; clone_size: .; v_call: TRBV25-1; j_call: TRBJ2-5
cdr3_aa: CASSRSGGLQETQYF; cdr3_nt: TGTGCCAGCAGCCGTAGCGGGGGGCTCCAAGAGACCCAGTACTTC; d_call: TRBD2; clone_size: .; v_call: TRBV7-2; j_call: TRBJ2-5
cdr3_aa: CASSPLGPGQINEQFF; cdr3_nt: TGTGCCAGCAGTCCCCTAGGGCCTGGCCAGATTAATGAGCAGTTCTTC; d_call: .; clone_size: once; v_call: TRBV28; j_call: TRBJ2-1
cdr3_aa: CASSGQAMNTEAFF; cdr3_nt: TGTGCCAGCAGCGGACAGGCCATGAACACTGAAGCTTTCTTT; d_call: TRBD1; clone_size: few; v_call: TRBV2; j_call: TRBJ1-1
cdr3_aa: CASKKDSLTEAFF; cdr3_nt: TGTGCCAGCAAAAAGGACAGCCTCACTGAAGCTTTCTTT; d_call: .; clone_size: .; v_call: TRBV7-2; j_call: TRBJ1-1
cdr3_aa: CASSIWQGHYEQYF; cdr3_nt: TGTGCCAGTAGTATATGGCAGGGGCACTACGAGCAGTACTTC; d_call: .; clone_size: few; v_call: TRBV19; j_call: TRBJ2-7
cdr3_aa: CASSYEGTGFYEQYF; cdr3_nt: TGTGCCAGCAGTTATGAGGGTACAGGCTTCTACGAGCAGTACTTC; d_call: .; clone_size: .; v_call: TRBV6-5; j_call: TRBJ2-7
cdr3_aa: CASSVKTYRPQHF; cdr3_nt: TGTGCCAGCAGTGTAAAGACTTACCGGCCCCAGCATTTT; d_call: .; clone_size: few; v_call: TRBV6-1; j_call: TRBJ1-5
cdr3_aa: CASSLAGEPTQETQYF; cdr3_nt: TGCGCCAGCAGCTTGGCAGGGGAACCCACCCAAGAGACCCAGTACTTC; d_call: .; clone_size: few; v_call: TRBV5-1; j_call: TRBJ2-5
cdr3_aa: CASSHGRGSSYEQYF; cdr3_nt: TGCGCCAGCAGCCACGGACGGGGGAGCTCCTACGAGCAGTACTTC; d_call: .; clone_size: .; v_call: TRBV4-3; j_call: TRBJ2-7